The 7 T cell receptor beta chains below come from one sample, sequenced in a study of Ad26.COV2.S vaccination and SARS-CoV-2 variants. As for treatment: 15 to 20 received Ad26.COV2.S at low or high dose, single or two shots; 5 received placebo; per-sample allocation not given. The investigators took samples on day 63 after the first vaccine or placebo injection. Sequencing was performed with immunoSEQ multiplex PCR; in TCRdb, only in-frame clones are kept and a portion is missing. The sample shows approximately 360,000 clones, around four fifths of them seen only once. The material was peripheral blood, obtained in a trial of Ad26.COV2.S vaccine versus placebo. The receptors originated from a person between 18 and 65 years old who received the Ad26.COV2.S COVID-19 vaccine or a placebo.

Details on this clone: This specimen includes other DNA sequences encoding the same CDR3. The CDR3 loop is CASSPYADTQYF. The CDR3 nucleotides read TGTGCCAGCAGCCCCTACGCAGATACGCAGTATTTT. The chain is built from TRBV12-3 or TRBV12-4 and TRBJ2-3; D gene uncertain. V was pared by 6 bases and J by 4 bases, with 8 bases between. CDR3 length equals 12 residues.

The V call is TRBV15, the J call TRBJ1-4, with D possibly being TRBD1 (5 bases). The CDR3 length is 17 residues. V was cut by 3 bases and J by 0 bases, with 14 bases left in between. Germline V gives CDR1 LNHNV, CDR2 YYDKDF (reference sequence). Here the CDR3 reads CATSSGEGLATNEKLFF. CDR3 bases: TGTGCCACCAGCAGTGGGGAGGGGTTAGCAACTAATGAAAAACTGTTTTTT. The full variable domain, completed using reference TRBV15 and TRBJ1-4, is DAMVIQNPRYQVTQFGKPVTLSCSQTLNHNVMYWYQQKSSQAPKLLFHYYDKDFNNEADTPDNFQSRRPNTSFCFLDIRSPGLGDTAMYLCATSSGEGLATNEKLFFGSGTQLSVL.

This chain connects TRBV2 to TRBJ2-7, with 9 bases that match TRBD2. With V trimmed by 6 bases and J by 2 bases, 5 bases remained unmatched. CDR3 size: 14 residues. Germline V gene sequence: CDR1 SNHLY, CDR2 FYNNEI. CDR3 protein: CASRKGTSPYEQYF. In nucleotides, the CDR3 is TGTGCCAGCAGAAAAGGGACTAGCCCCTACGAGCAGTACTTC.

This clone was recorded only once. This chain connects TRBV4-1 to TRBJ2-1; no firm D call. This CDR3 contains 15 residues. V was clipped by 2 bases and J by 6 bases, with 14 bases between them. CDR1 MGHRA and CDR2 YSYEKL come from the germline V gene. The CDR3 is CASSQIHPRRNEQFF. CDR3 bases: TGCGCCAGCAGCCAAATCCACCCCCGGCGCAATGAGCAGTTCTTC.

The rearrangement links TRBV21-1 to TRBJ1-1; TRBD1 was called by the table and not checked on the DNA. TRBV21-1 is described as a pseudogene. The CDR3 sequence is 18 residues long. This CDR3 is CASSKVIRPGGAETEAFF. As DNA, the CDR3 is TGTGCCAGCAGCAAAGTAATCCGGCCAGGGGGCGCAGAGACTGAAGCTTTCTTT.

The V call is TRBV5-1, the J call TRBJ1-6, with a tentative D call TRBD1 (6 bases). The V end was cut by 4 bases, the J end by 13 bases, with 24 bases between. The CDR3 loop spans 16 amino acids. In germline, CDR1 is SGHRS, CDR2 YFSETQ. The CDR3 reads CASSLSGDTDTAPLHF. Here the CDR3 DNA reads TGCGCCAGCAGCCTCTCCGGGGACACAGACACGGCTCCCCTCCACTTT.

J is TRBJ1-1 and V is TRBV12-3 or TRBV12-4, with D unresolved. The CDR3 extends over 13 amino acids. The V gene lost 5 bases and the J gene lost 6 bases, with 13 bases spanning the gap. The CDR3 is CASSDAGKPEAFF. The CDR3 nucleotides read TGTGCCAGCAGTGACGCGGGGAAGCCTGAAGCTTTCTTT.